The source of this T cell receptor beta chain is a study of identical twins. The study, taken as a whole, reports: The authors noted that invariant MAIT and iNKT cells could partly confound zero-insertion analyses. Memory repertoires lacked the insertion deficit that abundant cord blood beta clonotypes showed.

In germline, CDR1 is LNHDA, CDR2 SQIVND (reference sequence). The V end was cut by 4 bases, the J end by 3 bases, with 9 bases between. The CDR3 extends over 13 amino acids. Details on this clonotype: Its antigen is unknown.

Template switching introduced a universal primer site, and the cDNA bore unique molecular identifiers. TCRdb redid the calling of the 5' RACE reads with MiXCR, one entry per CDR3 protein. Found here are hundreds of thousands of distinct CDR3 sequences, roughly 9.8% of them singletons; the top ten hold about 7.1%. The same data also contributed to another study, on yellow fever vaccine responses in identical twins. That report notes: Twin vaccine T cell responses reportedly seemed partly convergent, partly personalized.

This TCR was recovered from a woman between 18 and 29 years old in good health. Sequenced sample: CD8+ T cells sorted from blood. V and J are TRBV19 and TRBJ1-1, with D possibly being TRBD1 (5 bases). The CDR3 region is CASSNGGYTEAFF. As DNA, the CDR3 is TGTGCCAGTAGTAATGGGGGTTACACTGAAGCTTTCTTT.